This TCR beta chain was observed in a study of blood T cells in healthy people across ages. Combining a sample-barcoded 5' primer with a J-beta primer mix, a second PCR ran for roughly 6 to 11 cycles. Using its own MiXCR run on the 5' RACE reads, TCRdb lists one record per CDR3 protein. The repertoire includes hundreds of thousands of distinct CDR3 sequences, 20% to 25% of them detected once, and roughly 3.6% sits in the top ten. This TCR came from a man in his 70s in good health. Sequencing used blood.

CDR3 DNA sequence: TGTGCCAGCAGCTCGACAGGGGGCGGGTACTACGAGCAGTACTTC. Its translation: CASSSTGGGYYEQYF. The chain recombines TRBV7-2 with TRBJ2-7; the match to TRBD1 covers 10 bases. V gave up 4 bases and J gave up 3 bases; unmatched junction bases: 6. The CDR3 length is 15 residues. Germline V gives CDR1 SGHTA, CDR2 FQGNSA.